A single sample gave rise to the 3 T cell receptor beta chains below, sequenced in a study of CXCR3-negative and CXCR3-positive naive CD8 T cells. The method, 5' RACE with UMI labels, was used to prepare the TRB cDNA libraries. TCRdb reworked the 5' RACE reads into one entry per CDR3 protein, no DNA. This sample's clone table lists about 6,700 distinct CDR3 sequences. These receptors have no known antigen. Whole-study results and caveats: Naive CXCR3-positive cells had TRB CDR3s more hydrophobic than those of CXCR3-negative naive cells.

The sample comprised naive CXCR3+ CD8+ T cells from blood. As to subset: CD45RO-CCR7+CD27+CD95- naive CD8+ T cells expressing CXCR3 (TNR3+). The receptors originated from a human donor in good health. Some clones in this sample may be carry-over from other donors' samples.

In terms of frequency, this clonotype is medium-sized (0.01 to 0.1%). The gene calls are TRBV6-1 and TRBJ2-1. CDR3 length: 11 residues. Germline V gene data show CDR1 as MNHNS and CDR2 as SASEGT. CDR3 sequence reads: CATRLGYEQFF.

The chain recombines TRBV11-2 with TRBJ2-7; TCRdb lists TRBD1, though no DNA is available to test this call. This CDR3 comprises 15 residues. CDR1 and CDR2 from the germline V gene are SGHAT and FQNNGV. CDR3 amino acids: CASSLAPGQFYEQYF.

This clonotype ranks as medium-sized (0.01 to 0.1%) in terms of frequency. The chain uses TRBV27 and TRBJ2-7; lacking DNA, the TRBD1 call made by TCRdb goes unchecked. This CDR3 comprises 14 residues. CDR1 MNHEY and CDR2 SMNVEV come from the germline V gene (reference sequence). CDR3 sequence reads: CASSSGDGTYEQYF.